This is a list of T cell receptor beta chains from one sample in a study of cytomegalovirus exposure and HLA in healthy donors. Data came from immunoSEQ multiplex PCR; TCRdb stores just in-frame clones and leaves some out. The sample holds some 150,000 clones, around 84% seen once. The sequenced sample was PBMCs. All receptors derive from a man aged 45-60 years in good health and CMV-seronegative. Both conserved end residues are part of each CDR3. A D gene is named only where the DNA matches it firmly. Expanded clones get a size class; other rows say once, few or many, or leave the size out.

j_gene,d_gene,v_gene,abundance,CDR3nt,CDR3aa
TRBJ2-1,TRBD1,TRBV5-6,.,TGTGCCAGCAGCACCTGGGACAGGGGAGAAGACAATGAGCAGTTCTTC,CASSTWDRGEDNEQFF
TRBJ2-7,TRBD1,TRBV29-1,.,TGCAGCGTTCATCCGGGGACAGGGGATGTCGAGCAGTACTTC,CSVHPGTGDVEQYF
TRBJ1-2,.,TRBV6-1,.,TGTGCCAGCAGTGACCCAGTGGCCCCGTCTCCCGGCTACACCTTC,CASSDPVAPSPGYTF
TRBJ2-7,.,TRBV14,.,TGTGCCAGCAGCCCTACCTCGGACGAGCAGTACTTC,CASSPTSDEQYF
TRBJ2-4,.,TRBV25-1,.,TGTGCCAGCAGTGGGGGGCCAGCGGCAAACATTCAGTACTTC,CASSGGPAANIQYF
TRBJ2-1,.,TRBV6-5,.,TGTGCCAGCAGTCCCCGGGAGAAACCCTACAATGAGCAGTTCTTC,CASSPREKPYNEQFF
TRBJ2-4,TRBD2,TRBV29-1,.,TGCAGCGCGTCCGGGACTAGCGGGTCTTTAGTACTAGCCAAAAACATTCAGTACTTC,CSASGTSGSLVLAKNIQYF
TRBJ2-1,TRBD2,TRBV10-1,.,TGCGCCAGCACCTTCTTGTCGGGACTAGATTTGGATGAGCAGTTCTTC,CASTFLSGLDLDEQFF
TRBJ2-2,TRBD2,TRBV19,.,TGTGCCAGTAGTATCGGACAGGGGCGTCTAGCGGGGGGTGCATCTCCCCCCGGGGAGCTGTTTTTT,CASSIGQGRLAGGASPPGELFF
TRBJ1-1,TRBD1,TRBV29-1,.,TGCAGCGTTGAAGGGACAGGCGGTGACACTGAAGCTTTCTTT,CSVEGTGGDTEAFF
TRBJ2-7,TRBD1,TRBV6-1,.,TGTGCCAGCAGCAGGGACAGCCTATACGAGCAGTACTTC,CASSRDSLYEQYF
TRBJ2-1,TRBD2,TRBV5-8,once,TGTGCCAGCAGCTTACTAGCGGGAGGTGATGAGCAGTTCTTC,CASSLLAGGDEQFF
TRBJ1-2,.,TRBV28,.,TGTGCCAGCAGCCGACGTTCGGTACAGGGTATGGATGGCTACACCTTC,CASSRRSVQGMDGYTF
TRBJ2-5,TRBD2,TRBV28,once,TGTGCCAGCAGTTCGGGACTAGGGAAAGAGACCCAGTACTTC,CASSSGLGKETQYF
TRBJ2-7,.,TRBV6-6,.,TGTGCCAGCAGTTCAGCGGGTGAGACCTACGAGCAGTACTTC,CASSSAGETYEQYF
TRBJ1-5,TRBD1,TRBV27,few,TGTGCCAGCAGTTTTCAGTACAGGGGCCAGCCCCAGCATTTT,CASSFQYRGQPQHF
TRBJ2-3,TRBD1,TRBV5-5,.,TGTGCCAGCAGCTCGGACAGGGATGGCACAGATACGCAGTATTTT,CASSSDRDGTDTQYF
TRBJ1-1,.,TRBV6-1,once,TGTGCCAGCAGGGTGACAGGCAACACTGAAGCTTTCTTT,CASRVTGNTEAFF
TRBJ1-2,.,TRBV5-4,.,TGTGCCAGCAGCTTACAGTCAGAAGGCTACACCTTC,CASSLQSEGYTF
TRBJ2-1,.,TRBV2,.,TGTGCCAGCAGTGATTACAGGAAAAATGAGCAGTTCTTC,CASSDYRKNEQFF
TRBJ1-2,.,TRBV2,.,TGTGCCAGCAGTGAAAAATGGGAGGGCGCGACATATGGCTACACCTTC,CASSEKWEGATYGYTF
TRBJ2-3,.,TRBV5-1,.,TGCGCCAGCAGCGAGAGGAGAGGGCTAGGAGATACGCAGTATTTT,CASSERRGLGDTQYF
TRBJ1-1,TRBD1,TRBV5-4,.,TGTGCCAGCACCTCAAACCAGGGGGACACTGAAGCTTTCTTT,CASTSNQGDTEAFF
TRBJ1-1,.,TRBV7-9,.,TGTGCCAGCACAACAAATTTTAACACTGAAGCTTTCTTT,CASTTNFNTEAFF
TRBJ2-4,.,TRBV5-1,.,TGCGCCAGCAGCTGGGGACTCTCTCTAGCCAAAAACATTCAGTACTTC,CASSWGLSLAKNIQYF
TRBJ1-5,.,TRBV4-2,.,TGTGCCAGCAGCCCCCGGGAGCCTAATCAGCCCCAGCATTTT,CASSPREPNQPQHF
TRBJ2-1,.,TRBV6-5,once,TGTGCCAGCAGTCAGGGGATTACCTACAATGAGCAGTTCTTC,CASSQGITYNEQFF
TRBJ1-2,.,TRBV6-5,.,TGTGCCAGCAGCCGTGGGGCTAGGGGCTACACCTTC,CASSRGARGYTF
TRBJ1-1,.,TRBV6-1,.,TGTGCCAGCAACCCAGGGCGGAACACTGAAGCTTTCTTT,CASNPGRNTEAFF